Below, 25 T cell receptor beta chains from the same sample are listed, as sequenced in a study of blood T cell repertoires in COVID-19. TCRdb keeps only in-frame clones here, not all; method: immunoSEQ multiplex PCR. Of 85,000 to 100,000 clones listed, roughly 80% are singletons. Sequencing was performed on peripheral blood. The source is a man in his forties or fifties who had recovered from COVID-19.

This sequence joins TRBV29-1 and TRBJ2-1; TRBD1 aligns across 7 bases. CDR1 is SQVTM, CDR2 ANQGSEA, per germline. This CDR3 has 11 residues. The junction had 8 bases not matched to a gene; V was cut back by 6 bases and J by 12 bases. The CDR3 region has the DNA TGCAGCGTAGAGACAGGGTCCGCGCAGTTCTTC. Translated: CSVETGSAQFF.

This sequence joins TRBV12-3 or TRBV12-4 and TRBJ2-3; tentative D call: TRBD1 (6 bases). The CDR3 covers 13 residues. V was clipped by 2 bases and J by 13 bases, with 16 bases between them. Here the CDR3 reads CASSLIVGRGEYF. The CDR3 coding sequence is TGTGCCAGCAGTTTAATAGTGGGCAGGGGAGAGTATTTT.

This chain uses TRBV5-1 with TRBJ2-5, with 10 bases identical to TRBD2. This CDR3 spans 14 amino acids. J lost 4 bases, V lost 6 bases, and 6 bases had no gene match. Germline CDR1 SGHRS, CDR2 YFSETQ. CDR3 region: CASTSGSQGETQYF. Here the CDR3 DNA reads TGCGCCAGCACTAGCGGGAGCCAGGGAGAGACCCAGTACTTC.

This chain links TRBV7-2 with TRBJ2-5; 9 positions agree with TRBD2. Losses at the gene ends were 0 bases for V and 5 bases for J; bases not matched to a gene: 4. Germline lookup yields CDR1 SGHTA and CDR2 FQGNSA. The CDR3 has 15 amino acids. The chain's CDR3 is CASSLARTSAETQYF. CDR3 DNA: TGTGCCAGCAGCTTAGCGCGGACTAGCGCGGAGACCCAGTACTTC.

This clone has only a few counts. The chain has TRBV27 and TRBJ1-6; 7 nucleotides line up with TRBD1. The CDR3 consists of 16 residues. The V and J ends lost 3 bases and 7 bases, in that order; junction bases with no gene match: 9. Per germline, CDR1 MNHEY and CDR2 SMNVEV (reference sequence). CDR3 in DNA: TGTGCCAGCAGTTTCTTGGGACAGTCTTGGAATTCACCCCTCCACTTT. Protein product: CASSFLGQSWNSPLHF.

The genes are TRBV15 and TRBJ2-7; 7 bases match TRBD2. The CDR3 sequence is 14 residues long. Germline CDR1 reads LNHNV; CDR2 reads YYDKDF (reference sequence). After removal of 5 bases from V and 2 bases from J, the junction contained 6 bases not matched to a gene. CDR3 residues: CATSLREYPYEQYF. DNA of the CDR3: TGTGCCACCAGCCTGCGGGAGTATCCCTACGAGCAGTACTTC.

The CDR3 bases are TGTGCCAGCAGCACCGGGGGGCGGTGCCAGCCCCAGCATTTT. Encoded protein: CASSTGGRCQPQHF. The rearrangement uses TRBV21-1 and TRBJ1-5. TRBV21-1 is termed a pseudogene. The length of the CDR3 is 14 residues.

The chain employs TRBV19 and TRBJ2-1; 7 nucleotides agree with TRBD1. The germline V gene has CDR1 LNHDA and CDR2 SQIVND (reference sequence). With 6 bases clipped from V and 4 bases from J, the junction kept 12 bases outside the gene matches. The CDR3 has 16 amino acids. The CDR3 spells CASSPQGQTLYNEQFF. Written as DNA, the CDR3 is TGTGCCAGTAGCCCCCAGGGACAGACTCTTTACAATGAGCAGTTCTTC.

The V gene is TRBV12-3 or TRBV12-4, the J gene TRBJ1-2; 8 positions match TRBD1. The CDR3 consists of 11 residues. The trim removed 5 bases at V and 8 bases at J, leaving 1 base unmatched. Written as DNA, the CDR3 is TGTGCCAGCAGTGACAGGGGAGGCTACACCTTC. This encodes CASSDRGGYTF.

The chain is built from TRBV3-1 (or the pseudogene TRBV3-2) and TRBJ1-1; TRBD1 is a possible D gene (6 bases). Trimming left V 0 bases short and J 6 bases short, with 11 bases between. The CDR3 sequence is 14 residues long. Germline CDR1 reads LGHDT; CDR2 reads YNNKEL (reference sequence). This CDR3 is CASSQDVRGPEAFF. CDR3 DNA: TGTGCCAGCAGCCAAGATGTCAGGGGACCTGAAGCTTTCTTT.

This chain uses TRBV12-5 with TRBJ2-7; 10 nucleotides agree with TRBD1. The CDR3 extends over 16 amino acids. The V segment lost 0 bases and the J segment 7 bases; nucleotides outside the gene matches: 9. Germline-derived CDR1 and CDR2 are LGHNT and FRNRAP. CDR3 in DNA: TGTGCTAGTGGTTTGGTACAGGGGACAGGGGCTGGGGAGCAGTACTTC. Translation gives CASGLVQGTGAGEQYF.

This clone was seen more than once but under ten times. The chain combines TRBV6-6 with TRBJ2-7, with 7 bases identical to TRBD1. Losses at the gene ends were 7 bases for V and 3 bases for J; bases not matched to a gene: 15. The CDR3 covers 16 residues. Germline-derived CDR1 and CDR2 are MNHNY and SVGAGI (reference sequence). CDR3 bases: TGTGCCAGCACCTCCTCAAGTGGGACAGCCCTCTACGAGCAGTACTTC. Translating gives CASTSSSGTALYEQYF.

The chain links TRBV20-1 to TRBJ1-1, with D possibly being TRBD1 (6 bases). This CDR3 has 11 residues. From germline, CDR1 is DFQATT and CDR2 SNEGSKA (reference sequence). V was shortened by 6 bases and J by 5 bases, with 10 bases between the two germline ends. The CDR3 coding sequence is TGCAGTGCCAGGGGTCGGACTGAAGCTTTCTTT. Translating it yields CSARGRTEAFF.

The DNA for the CDR3 is TGTGCCAGCAGCTTCACAGGGGGACGCGGCTACACCTTC. Translating it yields CASSFTGGRGYTF. The V gene is TRBV7-3, the J gene TRBJ1-2, with 8 bases lining up with TRBD1. CDR3 size: 13 residues. Germline V gene sequence: CDR1 SGHTA, CDR2 FQGTGA. V lost 3 bases, J lost 8 bases, and 5 bases stayed unmatched.

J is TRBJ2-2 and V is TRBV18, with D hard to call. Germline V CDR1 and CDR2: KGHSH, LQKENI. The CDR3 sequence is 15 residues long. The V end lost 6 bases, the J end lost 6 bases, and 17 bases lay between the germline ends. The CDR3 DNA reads TGTGCCAGCTCGAGTGGTACGGAGCCTTCCGGGGAGCTGTTTTTT. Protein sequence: CASSSGTEPSGELFF.

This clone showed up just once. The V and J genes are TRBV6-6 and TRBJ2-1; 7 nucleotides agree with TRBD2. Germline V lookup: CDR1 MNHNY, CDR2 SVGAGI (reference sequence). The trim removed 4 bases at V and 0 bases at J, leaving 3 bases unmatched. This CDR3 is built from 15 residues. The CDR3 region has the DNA TGTGCCAGCAGTTGGGAGGGGAGCTCCTACAATGAGCAGTTCTTC. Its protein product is CASSWEGSSYNEQFF.

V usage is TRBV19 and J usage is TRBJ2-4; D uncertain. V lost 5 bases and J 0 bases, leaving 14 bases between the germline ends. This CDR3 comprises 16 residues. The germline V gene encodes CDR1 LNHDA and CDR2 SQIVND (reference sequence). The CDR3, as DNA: TGTGCCAGTAGTCCACCCCCCCCGAGAGCCAAAAACATTCAGTACTTC. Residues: CASSPPPPRAKNIQYF.

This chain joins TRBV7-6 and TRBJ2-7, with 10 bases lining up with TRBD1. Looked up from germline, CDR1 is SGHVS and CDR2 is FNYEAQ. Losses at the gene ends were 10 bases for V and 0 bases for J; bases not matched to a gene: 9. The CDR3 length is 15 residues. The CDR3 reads CATSRGTGASYEQYF. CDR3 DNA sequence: TGTGCCACCTCACGCGGGACAGGGGCCTCCTACGAGCAGTACTTC. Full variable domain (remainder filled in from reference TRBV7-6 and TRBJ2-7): GAGVSQSPRYKVTKRGQDVALRCDPISGHVSLYWYRQALGQGPEFLTYFNYEAQQDKSGLPNDRFSAERPEGSISTLTIQRTEQRDSAMYRCATSRGTGASYEQYFGPGTRLTVT.

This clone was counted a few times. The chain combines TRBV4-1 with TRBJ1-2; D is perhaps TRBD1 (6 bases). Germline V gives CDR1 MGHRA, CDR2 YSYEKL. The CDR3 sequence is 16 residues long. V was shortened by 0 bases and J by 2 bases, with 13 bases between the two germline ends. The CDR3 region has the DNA TGCGCCAGCAGCCAAGAAGGAACAGGGTTGAACTATGGCTACACCTTC. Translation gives CASSQEGTGLNYGYTF.

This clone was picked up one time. Here the CDR3 DNA reads TGTGCCTGGAGTGTACATCAGGGGGCGATCACCGGGGAGCTGTTTTTT. It is translated as CAWSVHQGAITGELFF. The chain uses TRBV30 and TRBJ2-2; 8 bases are shared with TRBD1. Germline V gene data show CDR1 as GTSNPN and CDR2 as SVGIG (reference sequence). The CDR3 has 16 amino acids. Losses at the gene ends were 0 bases for V and 4 bases for J; bases not matched to a gene: 7. Drawing the rest from reference TRBV30 and TRBJ2-2, the complete variable domain is SQTIHQWPATLVQPVGSPLSLECTVEGTSNPNLYWYRQAAGRGLQLLFYSVGIGQISSEVPQNLSASRPQDRQFILSSKKLLLSDSGFYLCAWSVHQGAITGELFFGEGSRLTVL.

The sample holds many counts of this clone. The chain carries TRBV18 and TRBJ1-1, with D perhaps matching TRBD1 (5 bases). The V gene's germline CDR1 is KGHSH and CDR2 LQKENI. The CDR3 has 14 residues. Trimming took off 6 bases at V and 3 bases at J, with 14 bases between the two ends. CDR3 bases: TGTGCCAGCTCCCGGGGACTGGAGGACACTGAAGCTTTCTTT. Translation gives CASSRGLEDTEAFF.

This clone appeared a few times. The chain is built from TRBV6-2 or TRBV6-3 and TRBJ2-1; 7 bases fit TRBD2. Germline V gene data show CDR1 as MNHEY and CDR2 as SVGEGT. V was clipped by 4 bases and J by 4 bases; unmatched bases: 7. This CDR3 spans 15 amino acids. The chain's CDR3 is CASSSASGPYNEQFF. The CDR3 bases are TGTGCCAGCAGTTCGGCTAGCGGACCGTACAATGAGCAGTTCTTC.

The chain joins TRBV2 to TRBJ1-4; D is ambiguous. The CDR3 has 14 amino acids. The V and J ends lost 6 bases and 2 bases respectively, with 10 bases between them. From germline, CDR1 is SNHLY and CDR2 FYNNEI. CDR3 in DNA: TGTGCCAGCAGCCAGGTTTCGACTAATGAAAAACTGTTTTTT. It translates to CASSQVSTNEKLFF.

This CDR3 reads CASGLDASANNEQFF. Here the CDR3 DNA reads TGTGCCAGCGGTCTCGACGCTAGCGCGAACAATGAGCAGTTCTTC. The rearrangement links TRBV7-6 to TRBJ2-1; D perhaps matches TRBD2 (6 bases). Germline values: CDR1 SGHVS, CDR2 FNYEAQ. Trimming took off 8 bases at V and 5 bases at J, with 19 bases between the two ends. The length of the CDR3 is 15 residues.

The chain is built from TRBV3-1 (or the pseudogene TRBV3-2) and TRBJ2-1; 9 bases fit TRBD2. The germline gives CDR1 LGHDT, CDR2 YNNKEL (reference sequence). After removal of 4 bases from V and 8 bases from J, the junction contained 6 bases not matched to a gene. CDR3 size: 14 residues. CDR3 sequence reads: CASSRGLARDEQFF. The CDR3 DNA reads TGTGCCAGCAGCCGGGGACTAGCTCGAGATGAGCAGTTCTTC.